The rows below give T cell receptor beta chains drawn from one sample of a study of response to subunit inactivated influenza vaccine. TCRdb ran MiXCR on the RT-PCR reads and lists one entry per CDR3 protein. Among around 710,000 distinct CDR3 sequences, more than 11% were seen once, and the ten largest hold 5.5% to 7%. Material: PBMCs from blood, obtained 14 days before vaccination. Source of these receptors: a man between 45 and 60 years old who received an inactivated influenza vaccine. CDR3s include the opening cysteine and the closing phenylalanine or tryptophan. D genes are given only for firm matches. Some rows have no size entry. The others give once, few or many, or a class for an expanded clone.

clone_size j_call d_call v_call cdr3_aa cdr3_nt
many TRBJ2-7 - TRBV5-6 CASVIRTVYEQYF TGTGCCAGCGTTATCCGGACAGTCTACGAGCAGTACTTC
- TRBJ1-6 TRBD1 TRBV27 CASSADRARSPLHF TGTGCCAGCAGTGCGGACAGGGCTAGGTCACCCCTCCACTTT
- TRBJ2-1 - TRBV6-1 CASSTSRGWQSF TGTGCCAGCAGCACTTCAAGGGGGTGGCAGTCCTTC
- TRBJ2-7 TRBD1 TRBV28 CASSQPGQGRGSEQYF TGTGCCAGCAGCCAACCAGGACAGGGCCGAGGTAGCGAGCAGTACTTC
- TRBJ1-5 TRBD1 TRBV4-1 CASSAGTANNQPQHF TGCGCCAGCAGCGCCGGGACAGCTAACAATCAGCCCCAGCATTTT
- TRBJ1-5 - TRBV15 CATRDGNQPQHF TGTGCCACCAGGGACGGAAATCAGCCCCAGCATTTT
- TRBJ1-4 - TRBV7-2 CASRSTGLSGEKLFF TGTGCCAGCAGGTCTACAGGTTTGTCGGGTGAAAAACTGTTTTTT
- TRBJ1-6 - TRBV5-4 CASSLTVESPSSYNSPLHF TGTGCCAGCAGCTTGACTGTTGAGTCCCCGAGCTCCTATAATTCACCCCTCCACTTT
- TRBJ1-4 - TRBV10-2 CASRVGTTNEKLFF TGCGCCAGCAGGGTGGGGACGACTAATGAAAAACTGTTTTTT
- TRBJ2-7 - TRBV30 CAWNDAGLYEQYF TGTGCCTGGAATGACGCAGGGCTCTACGAGCAGTACTTC
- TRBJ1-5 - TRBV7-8 CASSLAINQPQHF TGTGCCAGCAGCTTAGCCATTAATCAGCCCCAGCATTTT
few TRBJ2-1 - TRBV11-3 CASSLSDMVTHEQFF TGTGCCAGCAGCTTAAGCGATATGGTTACCCATGAGCAGTTCTTC
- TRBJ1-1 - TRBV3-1 CASSQETKGTEAFF TGTGCCAGCAGCCAAGAGACCAAGGGCACTGAAGCTTTCTTT
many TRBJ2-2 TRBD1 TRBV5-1 CASSRDRVNTGELFF TGCGCCAGCAGCCGAGACAGGGTGAACACCGGGGAGCTGTTTTTT
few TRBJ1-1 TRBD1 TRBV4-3 CASSQAQGAFTEAFF TGCGCCAGCAGCCAAGCACAGGGGGCTTTCACTGAAGCTTTCTTT
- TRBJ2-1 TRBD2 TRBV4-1 CASSQRTSGDSYNEQFF TGCGCCAGCAGCCAAAGGACTAGCGGAGATTCCTACAATGAGCAGTTCTTC
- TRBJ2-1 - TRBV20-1 CSASATGIHPSNEQFF TGCAGTGCTAGCGCGACAGGAATTCACCCCTCTAATGAGCAGTTCTTC
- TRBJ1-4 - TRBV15 CATNYPTNEKLSF TGTGCCACCAACTACCCAACTAATGAAAAACTGTCTTTT
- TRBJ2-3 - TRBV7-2 CASSLRPGSDTQYF TGTGCCAGCAGCCTCAGGCCGGGGTCGGATACGCAGTATTTT
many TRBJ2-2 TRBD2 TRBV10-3 CAISPGTSGNTGELFF TGTGCCATCAGTCCTGGGACTAGCGGGAACACCGGGGAGCTGTTTTTT
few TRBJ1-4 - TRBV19 CASNPDRATNEKLFF TGTGCCAGTAACCCAGACAGAGCAACTAATGAAAAACTGTTTTTT
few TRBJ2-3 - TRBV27 CASSSWGATDTQYF TGTGCCAGCAGTTCCTGGGGCGCAACAGATACGCAGTATTTT
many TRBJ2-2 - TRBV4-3 CASSWIVNRERTGELFF TGCGCCAGCAGCTGGATAGTAAACAGGGAAAGGACCGGGGAGCTGTTTTTT
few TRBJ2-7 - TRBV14 CASSQVTAGWSSYEQYF TGTGCCAGCAGCCAAGTTACAGCAGGGTGGAGCTCCTACGAGCAGTACTTC
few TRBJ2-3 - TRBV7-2 CASSLGQLTDTQYF TGTGCCAGCAGCTTAGGGCAGCTTACAGATACGCAGTATTTT
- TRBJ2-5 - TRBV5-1 CASSLGTPGQTQYF TGCGCCAGCAGCTTGGGTACCCCCGGGCAGACCCAGTACTTC
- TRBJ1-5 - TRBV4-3 CASSQMVSAGNNPGHQPQHF TGCGCCAGCAGCCAGATGGTTTCGGCAGGGAATAACCCCGGGCATCAGCCCCAGCATTTT
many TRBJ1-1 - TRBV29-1 CSVDRQGNTEAFF TGCAGCGTTGATCGGCAGGGGAACACTGAAGCTTTCTTT
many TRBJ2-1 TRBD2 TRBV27 CASRTIAGNYNEQFF TGTGCCAGCAGGACAATAGCGGGTAATTACAATGAGCAGTTCTTC
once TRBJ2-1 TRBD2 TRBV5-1 CASSLGTSRVVIKTREQFF TGCGCCAGCAGCTTGGGGACTAGCAGGGTCGTGATCAAAACTAGGGAGCAGTTCTTC